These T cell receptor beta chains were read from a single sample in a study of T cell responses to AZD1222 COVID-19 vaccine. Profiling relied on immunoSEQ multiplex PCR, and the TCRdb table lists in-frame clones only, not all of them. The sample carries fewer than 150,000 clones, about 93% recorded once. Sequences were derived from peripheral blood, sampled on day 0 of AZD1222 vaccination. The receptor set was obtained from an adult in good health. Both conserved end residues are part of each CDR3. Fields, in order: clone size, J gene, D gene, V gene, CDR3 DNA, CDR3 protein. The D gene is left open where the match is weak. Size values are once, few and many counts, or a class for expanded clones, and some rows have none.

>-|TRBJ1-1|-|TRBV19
TGTGCCAGTAGTAAAGGACCATACACTGAAGCTTTCTTT
CASSKGPYTEAFF
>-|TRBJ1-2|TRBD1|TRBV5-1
TGCGCCAGCAGCAACCTCATAACGGGGACAGGGGGACACTATGGCTACACCTTC
CASSNLITGTGGHYGYTF
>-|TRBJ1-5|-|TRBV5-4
TGTGCCAGCAGCTCAGGAGCTGATCAGCCCCAGCATTTT
CASSSGADQPQHF
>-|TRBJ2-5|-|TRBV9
TGTGCCAGCAGCGCAGCGGGACAGTCTTTCCAAGAGACCCAGTACTTC
CASSAAGQSFQETQYF
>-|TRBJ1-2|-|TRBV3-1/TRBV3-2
TGTGCCAGCAGCCAAGAACTTGGCTACACCTTC
CASSQELGYTF
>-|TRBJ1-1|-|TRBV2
TGTGCCAGCAGGAGTCAGAACACTGAAGCTTTCTTT
CASRSQNTEAFF
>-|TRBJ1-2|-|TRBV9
TGTGCCAGCACCCTAGGAGCGTTCGGTTATGGCTACACCTTC
CASTLGAFGYGYTF
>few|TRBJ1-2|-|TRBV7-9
TGTGCCAGCTCCCTCGCAGGGGGCTACACCTTC
CASSLAGGYTF
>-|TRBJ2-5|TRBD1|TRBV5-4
TGTGCCAGCAGCCCCGGGACAGGGGGCCCAGGGGAGACCCAGTACTTC
CASSPGTGGPGETQYF
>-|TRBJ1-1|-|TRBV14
TGTGCCAGCAGCGGGGGGGGTAGCACTGAAGCTTTCTTT
CASSGGGSTEAFF
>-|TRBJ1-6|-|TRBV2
TGTGCCAGCAGTGAACAGGTCTTACAGAATTCACCCCTCCACTTT
CASSEQVLQNSPLHF
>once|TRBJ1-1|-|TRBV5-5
TGTGCCAGCAGCTGGCTTCAAGAGAACACTGAAGCTTTCTTT
CASSWLQENTEAFF
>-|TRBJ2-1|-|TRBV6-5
TGTGCCAGCAGTTACGGTGTAGGGTCGCGCAATGAGCAGTTCTTC
CASSYGVGSRNEQFF
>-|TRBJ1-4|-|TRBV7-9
TGTGCCAGCTCAACTTCCGCCGCTTCAGAAAAACTGTTTTTT
CASSTSAASEKLFF
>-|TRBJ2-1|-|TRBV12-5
TGTGCTAGTCAAGAGAATGAGCAGTTCTTC
CASQENEQFF
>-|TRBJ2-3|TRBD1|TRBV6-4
TGTGCCAGCAGTGAAGACAGGGGGGCAGATACGCAGTATTTT
CASSEDRGADTQYF
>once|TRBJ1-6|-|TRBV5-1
TGCGCCAGCAGCGCCCGACCCGTGAGCTCCTATAATTCACCCCTCCACTTT
CASSARPVSSYNSPLHF
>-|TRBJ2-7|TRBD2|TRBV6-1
TGTGCCAGCAGTGTAGCGGGGGGTTTGGCCTACGAGCAGTACTTC
CASSVAGGLAYEQYF
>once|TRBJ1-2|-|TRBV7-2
TGTGCCAGCAGCCCATGGGGCAAATATGGCTACACCTTC
CASSPWGKYGYTF
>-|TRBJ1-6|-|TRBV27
TGTGCCAGCAGTTTTTATCCAGCGAATTCACCCCTCCACTTT
CASSFYPANSPLHF
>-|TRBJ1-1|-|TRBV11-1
TGTGCCAGCAGCTTAGCGGACCGGGGCACTGAAGCTTTCTTT
CASSLADRGTEAFF
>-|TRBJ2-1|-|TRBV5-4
TGTGCCAGCAGCCTTCTTTCCGGGGTGAATGAGCAGTTCTTC
CASSLLSGVNEQFF
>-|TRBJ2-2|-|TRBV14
TGTGCCAGCAGCCAGGACTACACCGGGGAGCTGTTTTTT
CASSQDYTGELFF
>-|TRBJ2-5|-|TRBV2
TGTGCCAGCAGCGCCTTCGGACAGCAAGAGACCCAGTACTTC
CASSAFGQQETQYF